This T cell receptor beta chain stems from a study of T cell repertoires in cytomegalovirus infection. Study summary: Selection of CMV epitopes for the study included recently identified HLA-C-restricted and well-studied HLA-B-restricted ones. A matching HLA type, together with CMV infection, was signaled by public TCR beta signatures.

TCRdb used MiXCR to reprocess the reads, holding one entry per CDR3 protein. The data hold approximately 110,000 distinct CDR3 sequences, with roughly 41% observed a single time. Trimming removed 0 bases from V and 5 bases from J, with 18 bases in between. The CDR3 has 16 amino acids. Germline V gene data show CDR1 as DFQATT and CDR2 as SNEGSKA (reference sequence). Remarks on this clonotype: Its specificity is not known.

Broader study findings: In two of eight donors, the top clonotype was HLA-C-restricted CMV-specific. Summed frequency of public TCR beta families distinguished CMV carriers with the relevant HLA.

The chain recombines TRBV20-1 with TRBJ2-3; D may be TRBD1 (7 bases). The sequence was obtained from a human donor in good health (CMV status not recorded). Some clones in this sample may be carry-over from other donors' samples. Sample: CD8+ T cells from cultured PBMCs, taken from culture after CMV antigen stimulation. CDR3 amino acids: CSARDPKAGGRDTQYF. The CDR3 DNA sequence: TGCAGTGCTAGAGATCCGAAAGCAGGGGGGCGAGATACGCAGTATTTT.